The 24 T cell receptor beta chains in this list originate from one sample, sequenced in a study of T cell responses to AZD1222 COVID-19 vaccine. Generated by immunoSEQ multiplex PCR, the TCRdb table keeps only in-frame clones and is missing some. The sample has about 140,000 clones; approximately 83% are singletons. The specimen comprised peripheral blood, sampled on day 0 of AZD1222 vaccination. The receptors come from an adult in good health.

V usage is TRBV2 and J usage is TRBJ2-5; possible D gene TRBD1, 6 bases. Germline values: CDR1 SNHLY, CDR2 FYNNEI. The CDR3 runs 14 residues. The V end was cut by 2 bases, the J end by 5 bases, with 12 bases between. CDR3 nucleotide sequence: TGTGCCAGCAGTGAAAACCGGGACATCGAGACCCAGTACTTC. Encoded protein: CASSENRDIETQYF.

The rearrangement joins TRBV28 to TRBJ1-5, with D perhaps matching TRBD1 (5 bases). V dropped 1 base and J dropped 2 bases, with 15 bases sitting between them. Germline V CDR1 and CDR2: MDHEN, SYDVKM. This CDR3 has 17 amino acids. The CDR3 region has the DNA TGTGCCAGCAGTTTATTCGGGAGAGGGGAGGGCAATCAGCCCCAGCATTTT. Encoded protein: CASSLFGRGEGNQPQHF.

This clone was detected once. The rearrangement joins TRBV9 to TRBJ2-1; the D call may be TRBD1 or TRBD2 (6 bases each). The V gene lost 0 bases and the J gene lost 11 bases, with 18 bases spanning the gap. Germline CDR1 and CDR2: SGDLS and YYNGEE. The CDR3 is 15 amino acids. CDR3 residues: CASSVERGGTGKQFF. In DNA form, the CDR3 reads TGTGCCAGCAGCGTAGAGAGAGGGGGGACTGGAAAGCAGTTCTTC.

The gene calls are TRBV19 and TRBJ1-2; D gene unclear. V lost 4 bases to trimming and J lost 8 bases, with 17 bases between them. This CDR3 has 14 amino acids. Looked up from germline, CDR1 is LNHDA and CDR2 is SQIVND (reference sequence). Here the CDR3 reads CASSTFPGVLGYTF. The DNA for the CDR3 is TGTGCCAGTAGTACCTTCCCCGGGGTTTTGGGCTACACCTTC.

This clone has only a few counts. The chain joins TRBV30 to TRBJ2-7; D might be TRBD2 (6 bases). Germline assignment: CDR1 GTSNPN and CDR2 SVGIG (reference sequence). There are 15 residues in the CDR3. V was pared by 4 bases and J by 0 bases, with 16 bases between. CDR3: CAWTKAGTRSYEQYF. DNA for the CDR3: TGTGCCTGGACCAAAGCGGGTACCCGCTCCTACGAGCAGTACTTC. The full variable domain, in which reference TRBV30 and TRBJ2-7 provide the parts outside the CDR3, is SQTIHQWPATLVQPVGSPLSLECTVEGTSNPNLYWYRQAAGRGLQLLFYSVGIGQISSEVPQNLSASRPQDRQFILSSKKLLLSDSGFYLCAWTKAGTRSYEQYFGPGTRLTVT.

This clone was seen at least ten times. The chain is built from TRBV3-1 (or the pseudogene TRBV3-2) and TRBJ2-7; either TRBD1 or TRBD2 may supply D (5 bases each). Trimming shortened V by 0 bases and J by 6 bases, and 18 bases separated the two germline ends. CDR3 length: 16 residues. In germline, CDR1 is LGHDT, CDR2 YNNKEL (reference sequence). CDR3 nucleotide sequence: TGTGCCAGCAGCCAAGAGTTTCCCGGGACCAGCCCCGAGCAGTACTTC. This encodes CASSQEFPGTSPEQYF.

This clone was picked up one time. This chain connects TRBV29-1 to TRBJ2-3; weak D call: TRBD2 (7 bases). The CDR3 sequence is 15 residues long. Deletions cut 5 bases from V and 6 bases from J, with 21 bases between. Per germline, CDR1 SQVTM and CDR2 ANQGSEA. CDR3 bases: TGCAGCGTTCCTCGGGGGGCCGATAGAGGGGATACGCAGTATTTT. It translates to CSVPRGADRGDTQYF.

The CDR3 here is CASSPPGGGRETQYF. The DNA for the CDR3 is TGTGCCAGCAGCCCACCGGGGGGAGGCCGCGAGACCCAGTACTTC. V is TRBV7-2 and J is TRBJ2-5; 7 positions match TRBD2. The V gene end was trimmed by 5 bases and the J gene end by 5 bases; junction bases not matched to a gene: 11. Per the germline V gene, CDR1 is SGHTA and CDR2 is FQGNSA. The CDR3 consists of 15 residues.

The chain carries TRBV6-4 and TRBJ2-5; TRBD1 aligns across 7 bases. In germline, CDR1 is MRHNA, CDR2 SNTAGT. This CDR3 spans 13 amino acids. V shed 0 bases and J 5 bases; nucleotides not matched to a gene: 0. The CDR3 sequence: CASSDSGGETQYF. The CDR3 DNA follows: TGTGCCAGCAGTGACTCAGGGGGCGAGACCCAGTACTTC.

The chain has TRBV14 and TRBJ2-1; 9 bases are shared with TRBD2. CDR3 length equals 19 residues. Germline CDR1 reads SGHDN; CDR2 reads FVKESK. The V and J ends lost 5 bases and 0 bases, in that order; junction bases with no gene match: 14. The CDR3 sequence: CASSKRGGAGGSSYNEQFF. In nucleotides, the CDR3 is TGTGCCAGCAGCAAGCGCGGGGGGGCCGGGGGAAGCTCCTACAATGAGCAGTTCTTC. Full variable domain (rest looked up from reference TRBV14 and TRBJ2-1): EAGVTQFPSHSVIEKGQTVTLRCDPISGHDNLYWYRRVMGKEIKFLLHFVKESKQDESGMPNNRFLAERTGGTYSTLKVQPAELEDSGVYFCASSKRGGAGGSSYNEQFFGPGTRLTVL.

The chain carries TRBV5-8 and TRBJ2-1, with 11 nucleotides matching TRBD2. CDR1 is SGHTS and CDR2 is YDEGEE in the germline V gene. With 4 bases clipped from V and 6 bases from J, the junction kept 9 bases outside the gene matches. This CDR3 has 16 amino acids. Written as DNA, the CDR3 is TGTGCCAGCAGCGGAAGGACTAGCGGGCGGGGCAATGAGCAGTTCTTC. It encodes CASSGRTSGRGNEQFF.

Here the CDR3 DNA reads TGTGCCAGCAGCACCTTCCTAGCGGGAGAACAAGAGACCCAGTACTTC. Its protein product is CASSTFLAGEQETQYF. J is TRBJ2-5 and V is TRBV21-1; the table's D call TRBD2 went unverified against the DNA. TRBV21-1 is a known pseudogene. The CDR3 loop spans 16 amino acids.

V and J are TRBV5-1 and TRBJ1-4, with D maybe TRBD1 (5 bases). The CDR3 extends over 15 amino acids. Germline V gene sequence: CDR1 SGHRS, CDR2 YFSETQ. Trimming took 0 bases from V and 8 from J, leaving 14 bases between them. The CDR3 loop reads CASSLVTGREEKLFF. The CDR3 nucleotides read TGCGCCAGCAGCTTGGTAACGGGACGGGAGGAAAAACTGTTTTTT.

The V gene is TRBV11-2, the J gene TRBJ2-1, with D possibly being TRBD2 (5 bases). Per germline, CDR1 SGHAT and CDR2 FQNNGV. Trimming left V 2 bases short and J 0 bases short, with 11 bases between. The length of the CDR3 is 16 residues. CDR3 nucleotide sequence: TGTGCCAGCAGCTTACCCCGGGGTACCTCCTACAATGAGCAGTTCTTC. Protein: CASSLPRGTSYNEQFF.

The rearrangement links TRBV7-9 to TRBJ2-3; unclear D gene. CDR1 is SEHNR, CDR2 FQNEAQ, per germline (reference sequence). V lost 6 bases, J lost 2 bases, and 3 bases lay in between. The CDR3 consists of 11 residues. The CDR3: CASRLTDTQYF. CDR3 DNA sequence: TGTGCCAGCAGGCTCACAGATACGCAGTATTTT.

The CDR3: CASSQDIGGRGYTF. The CDR3 coding sequence is TGTGCCAGCAGCCAAGATATAGGGGGGAGAGGCTACACCTTC. This chain joins TRBV3-1 (or the pseudogene TRBV3-2) and TRBJ1-2, with D perhaps TRBD1 (6 bases). The V and J ends lost 0 bases and 8 bases respectively, with 13 bases between them. CDR1 LGHDT and CDR2 YNNKEL come from the germline V gene (reference sequence). CDR3 length: 14 amino acids.

This clone was found a few times. The rearrangement links TRBV3-1 (or the pseudogene TRBV3-2) to TRBJ2-1, with 7 bases that match TRBD2. The CDR3 totals 14 residues. CDR1 and CDR2 from the germline V gene are LGHDT and YNNKEL (reference sequence). The J segment lost 9 bases and the V segment lost 6 bases, leaving 11 bases of the junction unmatched. CDR3 nucleotides: TGTGCCAGCAGACCCGGACTAGTCGTTGGTGAGCAGTTCTTC. As protein: CASRPGLVVGEQFF.

J is TRBJ2-7 and V is TRBV5-6; TRBD1 might be the D (5 bases). The V end was cut by 4 bases, the J end by 2 bases, with 13 bases between. The V gene's germline CDR1 is SGHDT and CDR2 YYEEEE. The CDR3 has 14 residues. The CDR3 region is CASSNRGKPYEQYF. For the CDR3, the DNA is TGTGCCAGCAGCAATAGGGGAAAACCCTACGAGCAGTACTTC. Together with reference TRBV5-6 and TRBJ2-7, the CDR3 gives the full variable domain: DAGVTQSPTHLIKTRGQQVTLRCSPKSGHDTVSWYQQALGQGPQFIFQYYEEEERQRGNFPDRFSGHQFPNYSSELNVNALLLGDSALYLCASSNRGKPYEQYFGPGTRLTVT.

The chain couples TRBV25-1 to TRBJ1-2; 7 bases fit TRBD1. The V gene end was trimmed by 7 bases and the J gene end by 6 bases; junction bases not matched to a gene: 14. The germline V gene has CDR1 MGHDK and CDR2 SYGVNS. This CDR3 has 15 amino acids. The CDR3 loop reads CASTEVEGAGDGYTF. CDR3 bases: TGTGCCAGCACCGAAGTGGAGGGGGCCGGCGATGGCTACACCTTC.

V is TRBV28 and J is TRBJ2-1, with a weak D call TRBD1 (6 bases). Germline V gene lookup returns CDR1 MDHEN and CDR2 SYDVKM. The CDR3 runs 13 residues. V was trimmed by 6 bases and J by 5 bases, leaving 11 bases between them. CDR3 nucleotide sequence: TGTGCCAGCAGGGACAGTCCGAACAATGAGCAGTTCTTC. Amino acid sequence: CASRDSPNNEQFF.

The chain has TRBV6-4 and TRBJ1-1; possible D gene TRBD1, 5 bases. Germline CDR1 and CDR2: MRHNA and SNTAGT. The CDR3 is made up of 14 amino acids. Trimming shortened V by 8 bases and J by 2 bases, and 15 bases separated the two germline ends. CDR3 protein: CASPGTELNTEAFF. The CDR3 bases are TGTGCCAGCCCTGGGACCGAGTTAAACACTGAAGCTTTCTTT.

This chain joins TRBV6-5 and TRBJ2-7, with no clear D. V lost 8 bases, J lost 2 bases, and 19 bases lay in between. Germline V CDR1 and CDR2: MNHEY, SVGAGI. The CDR3 spans 15 residues. The CDR3 sequence is CASSMDNLGAYEQYF. CDR3 coding DNA: TGTGCCAGCTCGATGGATAACCTTGGGGCCTACGAGCAGTACTTC.

The chain combines TRBV29-1 with TRBJ2-3; D not resolved. Deletions cut 6 bases from V and 0 bases from J, with 16 bases between. The CDR3 is 15 amino acids. CDR1 and CDR2 from the germline V gene are SQVTM and ANQGSEA. The CDR3 here is CSVTRPQHSTDTQYF. In DNA form, the CDR3 reads TGCAGCGTCACCCGTCCTCAGCACAGCACAGATACGCAGTATTTT.

This clone was observed once. This chain connects TRBV7-9 to TRBJ1-5, with D possibly being TRBD1 (6 bases). Germline CDR1 SEHNR, CDR2 FQNEAQ (reference sequence). This CDR3 spans 14 amino acids. V was shortened by 5 bases and J by 9 bases, with 17 bases between the two germline ends. CDR3 residues: CASSPGASARPQHF. In nucleotides, the CDR3 is TGTGCCAGCAGCCCAGGGGCATCCGCACGGCCCCAGCATTTT.